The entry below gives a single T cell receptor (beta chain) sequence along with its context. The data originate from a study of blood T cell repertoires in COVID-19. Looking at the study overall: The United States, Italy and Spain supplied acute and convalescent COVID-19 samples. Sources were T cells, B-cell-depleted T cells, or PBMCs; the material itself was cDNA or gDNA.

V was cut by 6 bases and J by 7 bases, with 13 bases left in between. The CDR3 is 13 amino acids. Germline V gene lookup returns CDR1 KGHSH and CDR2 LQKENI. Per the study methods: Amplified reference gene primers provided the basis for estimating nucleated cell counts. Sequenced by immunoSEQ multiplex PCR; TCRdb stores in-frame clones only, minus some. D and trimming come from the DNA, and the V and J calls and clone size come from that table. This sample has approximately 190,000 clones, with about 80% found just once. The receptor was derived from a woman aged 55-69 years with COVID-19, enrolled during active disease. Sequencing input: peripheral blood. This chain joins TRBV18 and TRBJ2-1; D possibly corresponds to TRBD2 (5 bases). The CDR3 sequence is CASSAEELNEQFF. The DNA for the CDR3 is TGTGCCAGCTCCGCGGAGGAACTAAATGAGCAGTTCTTC.